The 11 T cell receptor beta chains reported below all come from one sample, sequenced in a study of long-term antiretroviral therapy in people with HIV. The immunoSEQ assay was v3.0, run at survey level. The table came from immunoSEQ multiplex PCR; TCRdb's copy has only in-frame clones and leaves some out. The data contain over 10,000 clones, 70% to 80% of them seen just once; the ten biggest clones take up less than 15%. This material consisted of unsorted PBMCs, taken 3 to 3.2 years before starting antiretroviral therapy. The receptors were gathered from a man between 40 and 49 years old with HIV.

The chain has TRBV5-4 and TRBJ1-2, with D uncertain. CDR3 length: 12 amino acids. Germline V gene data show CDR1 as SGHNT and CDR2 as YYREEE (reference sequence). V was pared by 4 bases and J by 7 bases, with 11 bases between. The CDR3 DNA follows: TGTGCCAGCAGCGCTAGGTCTGGTGGCTACACCTTC. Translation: CASSARSGGYTF.

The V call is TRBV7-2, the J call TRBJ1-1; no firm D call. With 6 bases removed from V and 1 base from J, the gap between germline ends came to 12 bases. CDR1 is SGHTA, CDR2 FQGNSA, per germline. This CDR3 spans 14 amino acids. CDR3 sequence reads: CASRKQRANTEAFF. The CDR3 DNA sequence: TGTGCCAGCAGGAAACAGAGAGCGAACACTGAAGCTTTCTTT.

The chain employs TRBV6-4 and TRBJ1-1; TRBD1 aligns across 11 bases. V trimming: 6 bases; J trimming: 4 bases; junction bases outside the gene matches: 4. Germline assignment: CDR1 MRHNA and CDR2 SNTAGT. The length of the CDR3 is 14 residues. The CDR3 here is CASSPGTGGTEAFF. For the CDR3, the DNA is TGTGCCAGCAGCCCCGGGACAGGGGGCACTGAAGCTTTCTTT.

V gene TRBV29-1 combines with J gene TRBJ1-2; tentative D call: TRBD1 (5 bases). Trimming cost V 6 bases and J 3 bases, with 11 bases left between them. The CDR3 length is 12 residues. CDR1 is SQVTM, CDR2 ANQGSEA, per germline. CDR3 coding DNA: TGCAGCGTGGAGACAGTCTACTATGGCTACACCTTC. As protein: CSVETVYYGYTF.

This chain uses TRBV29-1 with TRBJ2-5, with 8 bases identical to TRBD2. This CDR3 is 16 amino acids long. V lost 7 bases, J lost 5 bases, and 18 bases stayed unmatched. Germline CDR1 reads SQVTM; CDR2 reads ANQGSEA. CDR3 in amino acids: CSGVLFSGSSWETQYF. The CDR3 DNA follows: TGCAGCGGAGTTCTTTTCAGCGGGAGTTCTTGGGAGACCCAGTACTTC.

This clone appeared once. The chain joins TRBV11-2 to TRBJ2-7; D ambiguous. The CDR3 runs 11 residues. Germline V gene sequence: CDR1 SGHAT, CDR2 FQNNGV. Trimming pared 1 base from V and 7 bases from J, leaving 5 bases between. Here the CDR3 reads CASSLGSEQYF. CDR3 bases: TGTGCCAGCAGCTTAGGTTCTGAGCAGTACTTC.

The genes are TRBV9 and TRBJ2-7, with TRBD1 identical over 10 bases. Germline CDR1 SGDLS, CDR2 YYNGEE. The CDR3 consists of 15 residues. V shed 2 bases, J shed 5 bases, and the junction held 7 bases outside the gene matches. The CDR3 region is CASSVGDRGSNEQYF. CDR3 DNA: TGTGCCAGCAGCGTCGGGGACAGGGGTTCCAACGAGCAGTACTTC. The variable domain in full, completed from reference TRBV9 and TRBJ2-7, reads DSGVTQTPKHLITATGQRVTLRCSPRSGDLSVYWYQQSLDQGLQFLIQYYNGEERAKGNILERFSAQQFPDLHSELNLSSLELGDSALYFCASSVGDRGSNEQYFGPGTRLTVT.

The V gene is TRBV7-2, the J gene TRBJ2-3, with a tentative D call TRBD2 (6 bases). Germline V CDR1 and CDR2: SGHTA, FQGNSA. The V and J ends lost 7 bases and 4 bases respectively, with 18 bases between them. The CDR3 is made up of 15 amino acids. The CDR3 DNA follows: TGTGCCAGCATCGGTTTGCCGCGGGGCGCAGATACGCAGTATTTT. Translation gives CASIGLPRGADTQYF.

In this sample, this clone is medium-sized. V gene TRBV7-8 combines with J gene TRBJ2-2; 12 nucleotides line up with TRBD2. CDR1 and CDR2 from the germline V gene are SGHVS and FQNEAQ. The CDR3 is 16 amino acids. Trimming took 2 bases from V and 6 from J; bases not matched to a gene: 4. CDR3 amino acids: CASSLRLAGEAGELFF. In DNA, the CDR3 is TGTGCCAGCAGCTTACGACTAGCGGGAGAAGCCGGGGAGCTGTTTTTT. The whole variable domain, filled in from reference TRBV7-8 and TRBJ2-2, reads GAGVSQSPRYKVAKRGQDVALRCDPISGHVSLFWYQQALGQGPEFLTYFQNEAQLDKSGLPSDRFFAERPEGSVSTLKIQRTQQEDSAVYLCASSLRLAGEAGELFFGEGSRLTVL.

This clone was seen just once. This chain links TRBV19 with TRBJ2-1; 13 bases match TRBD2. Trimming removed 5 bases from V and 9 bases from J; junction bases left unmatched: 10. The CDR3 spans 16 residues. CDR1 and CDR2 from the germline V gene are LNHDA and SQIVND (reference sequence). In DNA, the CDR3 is TGTGCCAGTAGTGCCACCTGGACTAGCGGGAGTATTGAGCAGTTCTTC. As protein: CASSATWTSGSIEQFF.

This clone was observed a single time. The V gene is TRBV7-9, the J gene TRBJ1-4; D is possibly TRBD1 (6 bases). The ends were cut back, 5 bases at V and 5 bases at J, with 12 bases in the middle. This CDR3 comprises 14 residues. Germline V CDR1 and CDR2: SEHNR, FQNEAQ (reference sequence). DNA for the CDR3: TGTGCCAGCAGCCCAGGAACAGGGAATGAAAAACTGTTTTTT. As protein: CASSPGTGNEKLFF.